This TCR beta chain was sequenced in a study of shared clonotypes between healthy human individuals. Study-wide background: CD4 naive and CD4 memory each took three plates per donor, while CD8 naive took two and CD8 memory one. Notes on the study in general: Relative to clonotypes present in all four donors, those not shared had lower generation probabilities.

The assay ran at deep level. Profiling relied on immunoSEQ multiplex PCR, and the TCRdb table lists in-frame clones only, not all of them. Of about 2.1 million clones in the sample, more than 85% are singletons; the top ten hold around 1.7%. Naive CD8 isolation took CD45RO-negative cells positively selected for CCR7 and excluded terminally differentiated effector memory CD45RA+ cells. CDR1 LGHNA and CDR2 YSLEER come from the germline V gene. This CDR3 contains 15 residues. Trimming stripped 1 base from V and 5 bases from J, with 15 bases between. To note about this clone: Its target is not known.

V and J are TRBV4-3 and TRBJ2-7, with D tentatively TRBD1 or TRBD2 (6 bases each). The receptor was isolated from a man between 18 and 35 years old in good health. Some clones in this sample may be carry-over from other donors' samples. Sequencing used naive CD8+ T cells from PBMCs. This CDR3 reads CASSQVEGGSHEQYF. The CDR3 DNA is TGCGCCAGCAGCCAAGTTGAAGGGGGGAGCCACGAGCAGTACTTC.